Sequencing of this TCR beta chain was carried out in a study of blood T cell repertoires in COVID-19. The CDR3 is made up of 16 amino acids. Germline V gives CDR1 LGHNT, CDR2 FRNRAP. V lost 6 bases to trimming and J lost 4 bases, with 19 bases between them. The data were produced by immunoSEQ multiplex PCR, yet TCRdb's version contains in-frame clones alone and is incomplete. The data show roughly 70,000 clones, approximately 79% seen once. The sample was peripheral blood. This TCR was sampled from a woman aged 55-69 years with acute or convalescent COVID-19. The chain couples TRBV12-5 to TRBJ1-5; D is possibly TRBD1 (5 bases). This CDR3 reads CASGHPPGGSNQPQHF. CDR3 DNA sequence: TGTGCTAGTGGCCATCCGCCTGGGGGGTCTAATCAGCCCCAGCATTTT.